Sequencing of this T cell receptor (beta chain) was carried out in a study of regulatory T cells in long-lasting Graves disease. Findings of the study overall: Persistent patients shared more public clonotypes (approximately 2,900) than new patients (nearly 1,000). Repertoires from persistent disease leaned toward TRBV28, TRBJ1-2 and TRBJ2-5.

To make TCR beta libraries, researchers used iRepertoire HTBI primers and Arm-PCR of CDR3 regions. As originally analysed: Analysis of the samples identified 50 to 75 TRBV and roughly 13 TRBJ segments. TCRdb re-called the multiplex PCR reads with MiXCR, one entry per CDR3 protein. The V and J calls were not made by the authors but by TCRdb's processing. The table has about 470,000 distinct CDR3 sequences, about 22% seen once; the top ten hold 7.1%. After removal of 5 bases from V and 10 bases from J, the junction contained 9 bases not matched to a gene. CDR3 length: 13 residues. Looked up from germline, CDR1 is SEHNR and CDR2 is FQNEAQ (reference sequence). This clonotype was detected only a few times. Its antigen is as yet unknown. This sample's time point: persistent/refractory GD, antithyroid drugs over 5 years with positive TRAb. The authors made the TCR library using RNA they extracted from PBMCs. Per American Thyroid Association guidelines, Graves' disease was diagnosed.

The receptor comes from a female donor with Graves disease. The chain carries TRBV7-9 and TRBJ1-1, with 8 bases lining up with TRBD1. The source material was peripheral blood mononuclear cells (PBMCs), sampled when the disease was refractory, from a patient treated with antithyroid drugs. CDR3 sequence reads: CASSPGTGQGAFF. CDR3 coding DNA: TGTGCCAGCAGCCCAGGGACAGGCCAAGGAGCTTTCTTT.